The rows below give T cell receptor beta chains drawn from one sample of a study of cytomegalovirus exposure and HLA in healthy donors. Profiling relied on immunoSEQ multiplex PCR, and the TCRdb table lists in-frame clones only, not all of them. The sample has about 160,000 clones, over 80% seen once. The sequencing input was PBMCs. These receptors were taken from a woman aged 18-35 years in good health and CMV-seronegative. CDR3s include the opening cysteine and the closing phenylalanine or tryptophan. Fields, in order: J gene, clone size, D gene, V gene, CDR3 protein, CDR3 DNA. D genes are given only for firm matches. The size field is filled for only some rows; it gives once, few, many or a size class.

j_call: TRBJ1-3
clone_size: .
d_call: .
v_call: TRBV6-1
cdr3_aa: CASSEGTGYGNTIYF
cdr3_nt: TGTGCCAGCAGTGAAGGTACAGGCTATGGAAACACCATATATTTT

j_call: TRBJ1-2
clone_size: .
d_call: TRBD1
v_call: TRBV18
cdr3_aa: CASSPTSSGQGNYGYTF
cdr3_nt: TGTGCCAGCTCACCAACATCGTCCGGACAGGGAAATTACGGCTACACCTTC

j_call: TRBJ2-1
clone_size: .
d_call: TRBD2
v_call: TRBV7-9
cdr3_aa: CASSLMSSGATSSYNEQFF
cdr3_nt: TGTGCCAGCAGCTTAATGTCTAGCGGGGCGACTAGCTCCTACAATGAGCAGTTCTTC

j_call: TRBJ2-7
clone_size: .
d_call: TRBD2
v_call: TRBV7-2
cdr3_aa: CASSLVGGNEQYF
cdr3_nt: TGTGCCAGCAGCTTAGTGGGAGGGAACGAGCAGTACTTC

j_call: TRBJ2-2
clone_size: .
d_call: TRBD2
v_call: TRBV4-2
cdr3_aa: CASSPPVGAGGPTGELFF
cdr3_nt: TGTGCCAGCAGCCCACCGGTTGGGGCGGGGGGGCCCACCGGGGAGCTGTTTTTT

j_call: TRBJ1-6
clone_size: .
d_call: TRBD1
v_call: TRBV6-5
cdr3_aa: CASSRDRGNSPLHF
cdr3_nt: TGTGCCAGCAGCCGGGACAGGGGGAATTCACCCCTCCACTTT

j_call: TRBJ1-5
clone_size: .
d_call: .
v_call: TRBV28
cdr3_aa: CASSWDGGSNQPQHF
cdr3_nt: TGTGCCAGCAGTTGGGACGGGGGTAGCAATCAGCCCCAGCATTTT

j_call: TRBJ1-3
clone_size: .
d_call: .
v_call: TRBV5-8
cdr3_aa: CASRLTGSSGNTIYF
cdr3_nt: TGTGCCAGCAGGCTGACAGGATCCTCTGGAAACACCATATATTTT

j_call: TRBJ1-4
clone_size: .
d_call: TRBD1
v_call: TRBV30
cdr3_aa: CAWSVTTGVNEKLFF
cdr3_nt: TGTGCCTGGAGTGTGACGACAGGGGTTAATGAAAAACTGTTTTTT

j_call: TRBJ1-4
clone_size: .
d_call: .
v_call: TRBV4-1
cdr3_aa: CASSQDGVGREKLFF
cdr3_nt: TGCGCCAGCAGCCAAGATGGCGTGGGGAGGGAAAAACTGTTTTTT

j_call: TRBJ2-5
clone_size: .
d_call: .
v_call: TRBV5-5
cdr3_aa: CASSRRRQQETQYF
cdr3_nt: TGTGCCAGCAGCCGCAGAAGACAGCAAGAGACCCAGTACTTC

j_call: TRBJ1-2
clone_size: once
d_call: .
v_call: TRBV10-1
cdr3_aa: CASSGTSSASGYTF
cdr3_nt: TGCGCCAGCAGTGGTACCTCGAGCGCTAGTGGCTACACCTTC

j_call: TRBJ1-5
clone_size: .
d_call: TRBD1
v_call: TRBV2
cdr3_aa: CASKGQGNQPQHF
cdr3_nt: TGTGCCAGCAAGGGACAGGGGAATCAGCCCCAGCATTTT

j_call: TRBJ1-1
clone_size: .
d_call: .
v_call: TRBV18
cdr3_aa: CASSLTQGTTSEAFF
cdr3_nt: TGTGCCAGCTCACTTACCCAGGGAACAACCAGTGAAGCTTTCTTT

j_call: TRBJ1-5
clone_size: .
d_call: TRBD1
v_call: TRBV19
cdr3_aa: CASSIATGAGQPQHF
cdr3_nt: TGTGCCAGTAGTATAGCGACAGGGGCCGGTCAGCCCCAGCATTTT